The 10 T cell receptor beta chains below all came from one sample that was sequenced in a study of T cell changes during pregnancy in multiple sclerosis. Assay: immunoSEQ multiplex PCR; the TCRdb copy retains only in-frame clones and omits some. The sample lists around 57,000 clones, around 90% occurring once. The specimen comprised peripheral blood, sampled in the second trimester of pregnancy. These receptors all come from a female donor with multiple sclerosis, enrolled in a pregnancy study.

The CDR3 DNA reads TGTGCCAGCAGTGGTCATCAGGAGCAGTACTTC. Its translation: CASSGHQEQYF. The chain is built from TRBV2 and TRBJ2-7; D uncertain. Looked up from germline, CDR1 is SNHLY and CDR2 is FYNNEI. The CDR3 spans 11 residues. The V and J ends lost 4 bases and 7 bases respectively, with 8 bases between them.

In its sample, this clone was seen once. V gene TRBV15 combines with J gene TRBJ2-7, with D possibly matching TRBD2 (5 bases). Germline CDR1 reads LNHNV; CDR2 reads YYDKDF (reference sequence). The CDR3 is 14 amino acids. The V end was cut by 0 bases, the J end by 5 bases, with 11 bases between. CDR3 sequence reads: CATSRDRGIDEQYF. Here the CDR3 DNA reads TGTGCCACCAGCAGAGATAGAGGGATCGACGAGCAGTACTTC.

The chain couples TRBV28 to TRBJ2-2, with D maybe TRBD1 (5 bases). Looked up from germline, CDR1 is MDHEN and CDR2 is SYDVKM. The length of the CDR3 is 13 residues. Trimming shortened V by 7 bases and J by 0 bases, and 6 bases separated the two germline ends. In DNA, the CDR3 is TGTGCCAGCAAGGGGCCGAACACCGGGGAGCTGTTTTTT. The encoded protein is CASKGPNTGELFF.

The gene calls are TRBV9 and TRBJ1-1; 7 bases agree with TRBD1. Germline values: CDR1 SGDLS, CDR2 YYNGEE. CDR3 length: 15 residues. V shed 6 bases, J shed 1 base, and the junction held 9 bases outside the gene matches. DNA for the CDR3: TGTGCCAGCATCCCAAGGGGGCTAAGGAACACTGAAGCTTTCTTT. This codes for CASIPRGLRNTEAFF.

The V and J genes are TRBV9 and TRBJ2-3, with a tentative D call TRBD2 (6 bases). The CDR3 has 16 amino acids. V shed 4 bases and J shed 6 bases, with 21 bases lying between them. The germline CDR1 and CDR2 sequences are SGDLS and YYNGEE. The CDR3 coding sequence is TGTGCCAGCAGCTCCCGGGGGATCCCTCGAGAGGATACGCAGTATTTT. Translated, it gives CASSSRGIPREDTQYF.

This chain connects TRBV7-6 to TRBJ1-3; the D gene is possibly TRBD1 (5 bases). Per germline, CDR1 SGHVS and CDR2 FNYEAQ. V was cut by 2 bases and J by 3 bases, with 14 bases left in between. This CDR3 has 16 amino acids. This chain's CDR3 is CASSLFTGQNGNTIYF. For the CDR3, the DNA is TGTGCCAGCAGCTTATTTACAGGCCAAAATGGAAACACCATATATTTT.

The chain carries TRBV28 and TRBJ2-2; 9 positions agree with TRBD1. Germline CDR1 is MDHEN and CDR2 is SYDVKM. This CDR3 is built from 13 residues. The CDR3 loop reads CAGQGVYTGELFF. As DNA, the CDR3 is TGTGCGGGACAGGGAGTGTACACCGGGGAGCTGTTTTTT.

The CDR3 nucleotides are TGTGCCAGTAACCCTATGGCAGGTGCTAACTATGGCTACACCTTC. Its protein is CASNPMAGANYGYTF. The gene calls are TRBV19 and TRBJ1-2; D unclear. Germline CDR1 and CDR2: LNHDA and SQIVND (reference sequence). The CDR3 extends over 15 amino acids. V was cut by 7 bases and J by 0 bases, with 15 bases left in between. Full variable domain (remainder filled in from reference TRBV19 and TRBJ1-2): DGGITQSPKYLFRKEGQNVTLSCEQNLNHDAMYWYRQDPGQGLRLIYYSQIVNDFQKGDIAEGYSVSREKKESFPLTVTSAQKNPTAFYLCASNPMAGANYGYTFGSGTRLTVV.

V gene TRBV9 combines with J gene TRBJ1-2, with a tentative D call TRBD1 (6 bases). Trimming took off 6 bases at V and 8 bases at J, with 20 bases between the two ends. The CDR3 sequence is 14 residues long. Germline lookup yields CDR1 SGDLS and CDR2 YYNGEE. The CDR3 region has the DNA TGTGCCAGCACACAGGGAAGCCAGGGTCGGGGCTACACCTTC. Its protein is CASTQGSQGRGYTF. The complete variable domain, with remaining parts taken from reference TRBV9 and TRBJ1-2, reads DSGVTQTPKHLITATGQRVTLRCSPRSGDLSVYWYQQSLDQGLQFLIQYYNGEERAKGNILERFSAQQFPDLHSELNLSSLELGDSALYFCASTQGSQGRGYTFGSGTRLTVV.

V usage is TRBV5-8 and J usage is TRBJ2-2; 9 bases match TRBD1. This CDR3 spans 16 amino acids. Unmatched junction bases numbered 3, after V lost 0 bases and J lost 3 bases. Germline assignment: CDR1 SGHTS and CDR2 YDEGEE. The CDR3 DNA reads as TGTGCCAGCAGCTTGGGCCGGACAGGGGACACCGGGGAGCTGTTTTTT. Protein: CASSLGRTGDTGELFF.